This TCR beta chain was documented in a study of shared clonotypes between healthy human individuals. Regarding the study as a whole: Rarefaction indicated that sorted-subset sequencing remained incomplete although depth was large. Among donors, the sharing of clonotypes was expected to be influenced by sequencing depth.

This clone was picked up one time. Antigen unknown. The CDR3 covers 16 residues. Losses at the gene ends were 2 bases for V and 5 bases for J; bases not matched to a gene: 7. Germline loops: CDR1 SGHDT, CDR2 YYEEEE. Clones were sequenced by immunoSEQ multiplex PCR, and TCRdb holds only the in-frame ones, with some missing. Found here are over a million clones, about 96% of them singletons; the top ten hold about 1%. This rearrangement joins TRBV5-6 to TRBJ2-1; 10 bases are a match to TRBD2. Sequencing used naive CD4+ T cells sorted from blood. The subset here: CD45RA+ positively selected. This clonotype originated in a man aged 25 to 45 in good health. The CDR3 loop reads CASSFLGLADHNEQFF. Written as DNA, the CDR3 is TGTGCCAGCAGCTTCCTCGGACTAGCGGACCACAATGAGCAGTTCTTC. The variable domain in full, completed from reference TRBV5-6 and TRBJ2-1, reads DAGVTQSPTHLIKTRGQQVTLRCSPKSGHDTVSWYQQALGQGPQFIFQYYEEEERQRGNFPDRFSGHQFPNYSSELNVNALLLGDSALYLCASSFLGLADHNEQFFGPGTRLTVL.